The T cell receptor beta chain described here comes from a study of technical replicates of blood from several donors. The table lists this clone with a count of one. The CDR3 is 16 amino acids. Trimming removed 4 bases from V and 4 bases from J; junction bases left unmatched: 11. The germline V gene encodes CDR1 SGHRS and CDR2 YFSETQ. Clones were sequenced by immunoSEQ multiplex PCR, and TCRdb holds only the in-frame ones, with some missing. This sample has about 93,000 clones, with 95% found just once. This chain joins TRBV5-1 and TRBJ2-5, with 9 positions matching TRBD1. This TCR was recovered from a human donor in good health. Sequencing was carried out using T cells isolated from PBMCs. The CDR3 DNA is TGCGCCAGCAGCCCAAGCCCGGGACAGGGAGTAGAGACCCAGTACTTC. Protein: CASSPSPGQGVETQYF.